Given below is one TCR beta chain in context. The V and J ends lost 5 bases and 6 bases, in that order; junction bases with no gene match: 15. Looked up from germline, CDR1 is SGHAT and CDR2 is FQNNGV. The CDR3 has 17 residues. Repertoires were generated with immunoSEQ multiplex PCR, while TCRdb's copy carries only in-frame clones and drops some. Among some 70,000 clones listed, roughly 93% were seen once. The rearrangement uses TRBV11-2 and TRBJ2-1; 8 nucleotides agree with TRBD2. Sample: PBMCs. This TCR came from a man aged 40-49 years with rheumatoid arthritis. The DNA for the CDR3 is TGTGCCAGCAGCCCCCTAAAAGGGGTAGCGGGGACCAATGAGCAGTTCTTC. Its translation is CASSPLKGVAGTNEQFF.